The rows below give T cell receptor beta chains drawn from one sample of a study of pediatric ulcerative colitis. Libraries were prepared by immunoSEQ multiplex PCR; TCRdb keeps only in-frame clonotypes and omits some of them. This sample has tens of thousands of clones, with roughly four fifths found just once. The specimen sequenced was blood. The origin of the receptors is a boy younger than 18 with severe ulcerative colitis. The CDR3 runs from the conserved cysteine through the conserved F or W. D genes are given only for firm matches. The size field is filled for only some rows; it gives once, few, many or a size class.

d_call	clone_size	v_call	j_call	cdr3_aa	cdr3_nt
-	-	TRBV2	TRBJ2-4	CASSGTELAKNIQYF	TGTGCCAGCAGTGGGACGGAGCTAGCCAAAAACATTCAGTACTTC
TRBD1	-	TRBV7-8	TRBJ1-2	CASSFSSGTGETYTF	TGTGCCAGCAGCTTTAGCTCCGGGACAGGGGAAACCTACACCTTC
TRBD1	-	TRBV5-6	TRBJ1-5	CASSITTGGKQPQHF	TGTGCCAGCAGCATTACTACAGGGGGAAAGCAGCCCCAGCATTTT
-	-	TRBV7-9	TRBJ1-1	CASSSTHQNTEAFF	TGTGCCAGCAGCTCCACCCACCAGAACACTGAAGCTTTCTTT
TRBD1	-	TRBV9	TRBJ2-2	CASSPRTGQNTGELFF	TGTGCCAGCAGCCCCCGGACAGGACAGAACACCGGGGAGCTGTTTTTT
-	-	TRBV7-8	TRBJ1-2	CASSSPVLKGGYTF	TGTGCCAGCAGCTCCCCCGTTTTAAAGGGTGGCTACACCTTC
-	-	TRBV6-6	TRBJ2-7	CASSYGAPGIYEQYF	TGTGCCAGCAGTTACGGGGCCCCAGGGATCTACGAGCAGTACTTC
TRBD2	-	TRBV9	TRBJ2-5	CASSGTSGGSQETQYF	TGTGCCAGCAGCGGGACTAGCGGGGGGTCCCAAGAGACCCAGTACTTC
TRBD1	once	TRBV7-3	TRBJ2-3	CASSIGQGATDTQYF	TGTGCCAGCAGTATCGGACAGGGGGCCACAGATACGCAGTATTTT
TRBD2	-	TRBV6-6	TRBJ2-7	CASRQSGGPSYEQYF	TGTGCCAGCAGACAGAGCGGGGGGCCTTCCTACGAGCAGTACTTC
TRBD2	-	TRBV2	TRBJ2-3	CASSETRDYDTQYF	TGTGCCAGCAGTGAGACCCGGGACTACGATACGCAGTATTTT
-	few	TRBV11-2	TRBJ1-1	CASKANADTEAFF	TGTGCCAGCAAGGCAAATGCGGACACTGAAGCTTTCTTT
-	once	TRBV19	TRBJ1-1	CASSEGPGFTAEAFF	TGTGCCAGTAGTGAGGGTCCAGGTTTTACCGCTGAAGCTTTCTTT
TRBD1	-	TRBV7-6	TRBJ1-2	CASSLTLGQGDYGYTF	TGTGCCAGCAGCTTAACATTGGGACAGGGGGACTATGGCTACACCTTC
TRBD1	-	TRBV19	TRBJ1-1	CASSPGGKNTEAFF	TGTGCCAGTAGTCCAGGGGGGAAAAACACTGAAGCTTTCTTT
-	-	TRBV7-2	TRBJ1-4	CASSLGSREKLFF	TGTGCCAGCAGCTTAGGGAGTCGTGAAAAACTGTTTTTT
-	-	TRBV12-1	TRBJ1-6	CASSLKVAQTSSPLHF	TGTGCCAGCAGCTTAAAAGTGGCCCAAACGAGTTCACCCCTCCACTTT
-	-	TRBV11-2	TRBJ2-2	CASSLGVRAGELFF	TGTGCCAGCAGCTTGGGCGTTCGAGCCGGGGAGCTGTTTTTT
-	few	TRBV4-1	TRBJ2-2	CASSQGGGGQNGELFF	TGCGCCAGCAGCCAAGGTGGTGGAGGGCAGAACGGGGAGCTGTTTTTT
-	-	TRBV2	TRBJ1-1	CASSFGASPNTEAFF	TGTGCCAGCAGTTTTGGGGCCTCCCCCAACACTGAAGCTTTCTTT
-	-	TRBV10-3	TRBJ2-2	CAALGTGELFF	TGTGCCGCCTTAGGTACCGGGGAGCTGTTTTTT
TRBD1	-	TRBV7-8	TRBJ2-5	CASSLAATGVETQYF	TGTGCCAGCAGCTTAGCAGCGACAGGGGTAGAGACCCAGTACTTC
TRBD1	few	TRBV9	TRBJ1-4	CASGQGAANEKLFF	TGTGCCAGCGGGCAGGGGGCGGCTAATGAAAAACTGTTTTTT
-	-	TRBV5-4	TRBJ1-2	CASSFAGAYYGYTF	TGTGCCAGCAGCTTTGCAGGGGCCTACTATGGCTACACCTTC
TRBD1	-	TRBV6-4	TRBJ1-2	CASSDSDRGYGYTF	TGTGCCAGCAGTGACTCCGACAGGGGCTATGGCTACACCTTC
-	-	TRBV30	TRBJ2-7	CAWSISSYEQYF	TGTGCCTGGAGTATCAGCTCCTACGAGCAGTACTTC
-	few	TRBV2	TRBJ1-6	CASSEDRGANSPLHF	TGTGCCAGCAGTGAGGATCGGGGGGCGAATTCACCCCTCCACTTT
TRBD1	-	TRBV6-6	TRBJ1-5	CASRPGQTNQPQHF	TGTGCCAGCAGACCGGGACAGACTAATCAGCCCCAGCATTTT
TRBD2	-	TRBV7-8	TRBJ2-7	CASRLTSGETEQYF	TGTGCCAGCAGGCTTACTAGCGGGGAAACCGAGCAGTACTTC
-	-	TRBV6-4	TRBJ2-1	CASSSDSDYNEQFF	TGTGCCAGCAGCTCGGACAGCGACTACAATGAGCAGTTCTTC
TRBD1	-	TRBV25-1	TRBJ1-2	CASTKTGTAGGYTF	TGTGCCAGCACTAAGACCGGGACAGCTGGCGGCTACACCTTC